The 24 T cell receptor beta chains below were found in one sample sequenced in a study of beta chain features in type 1 diabetes. These TCRs' antigens remain unknown. General study results and limits: All four CD4+ subsets of Type 1 diabetes patients contained TCRB CDR3s that were moderately but significantly shorter.

Expressed TCRB transcripts got sequenced, as all isolated RNA was reverse transcribed. The data were produced by immunoSEQ multiplex PCR, yet TCRdb's version contains in-frame clones alone and is incomplete. The sample holds under 850,000 clones; about an eighth are singletons and the top ten take less than 0.025%. The specimen was naive CD4+ T cells from blood. These receptors all come from a man younger than 35 with type 1 diabetes.

This clone has a handful of counts. CDR3: CASSLGVGVGYTF. The CDR3 DNA reads as TGTGCCAGCAGTTTGGGGGTGGGGGTTGGCTACACCTTC. V usage is TRBV27 and J usage is TRBJ1-2, with a tentative D call TRBD1 (5 bases). V shed 3 bases and J shed 7 bases, with 12 bases lying between them. CDR1 is MNHEY and CDR2 is SMNVEV in the germline V gene (reference sequence). This CDR3 is 13 amino acids long.

A few counts support this clone. V gene TRBV7-9 combines with J gene TRBJ2-1; no clear D gene. V lost 1 base to trimming and J lost 9 bases, with 10 bases between them. This CDR3 is built from 13 residues. CDR1 is SEHNR and CDR2 is FQNEAQ in the germline V gene (reference sequence). This chain's CDR3 is CASSLGPRSEQFF. The CDR3 DNA is TGTGCCAGCAGCTTAGGTCCCCGGAGTGAGCAGTTCTTC. The whole variable domain, filled in from reference TRBV7-9 and TRBJ2-1, reads DTGVSQNPRHKITKRGQNVTFRCDPISEHNRLYWYRQTLGQGPEFLTYFQNEAQLEKSRLLSDRFSAERPKGSFSTLEIQRTEQGDSAMYLCASSLGPRSEQFFGPGTRLTVL.

The chain has TRBV27 and TRBJ1-1; TRBD1 matches 9 bases. V gave up 4 bases and J gave up 11 bases; unmatched junction bases: 8. CDR1 is MNHEY and CDR2 is SMNVEV in the germline V gene (reference sequence). The length of the CDR3 is 13 residues. The chain's CDR3 is CASSYPGQGRAFF. CDR3 in DNA: TGTGCCAGCAGTTATCCGGGACAGGGACGGGCTTTCTTT.

Comment on this clone: One junction end disagrees with the germline gene, perhaps due to a read error. The gene calls are TRBV2 and TRBJ1-1; D is unclear. Germline lookup yields CDR1 SNHLY and CDR2 FYNNEI. The CDR3 spans 15 residues. The CDR3 loop is CASSVLQVPNAEAFF. CDR3 DNA sequence: TGTGCCAGCAGTGTCTTGCAGGTACCGAACGCTGAAGCTTTCTTT. The complete variable domain, with remaining parts taken from reference TRBV2 and TRBJ1-1, reads EPEVTQTPSHQVTQMGQEVILRCVPISNHLYFYWYRQILGQKVEFLVSFYNNEISEKSEIFDDQFSVERPDGSNFTLKIRSTKLEDSAMYFCASSVLQVPNAEAFFGQGTRLTVV.

The chain uses TRBV7-9 and TRBJ2-7; D is perhaps TRBD2 (6 bases). CDR1 is SEHNR, CDR2 FQNEAQ, per germline (reference sequence). Trimming took off 4 bases at V and 0 bases at J, with 10 bases between the two ends. The CDR3 runs 14 residues. CDR3 protein: CASSWDGSSYEQYF. The CDR3 DNA follows: TGTGCCAGCAGCTGGGACGGGAGCTCCTACGAGCAGTACTTC.

This clone was detected only a few times. The V and J genes are TRBV28 and TRBJ2-3, with TRBD1 identical over 7 bases. The CDR3 has 13 amino acids. J lost 9 bases, V lost 2 bases, and 5 bases had no gene match. CDR1 and CDR2 from the germline V gene are MDHEN and SYDVKM. The CDR3 region has the DNA TGTGCCAGCAGTTTACTCTCAGGGGGAACGCAGTATTTT. Amino acid sequence: CASSLLSGGTQYF.

There are a few counts of this clone. CDR3 sequence (DNA): TGTGCCAGCAGCTCCCCTCCAGCGGGGGGGCCCAATGAGCAGTTCTTC. Protein product: CASSSPPAGGPNEQFF. The chain links TRBV5-4 to TRBJ2-1; 10 positions agree with TRBD2. This CDR3 spans 16 amino acids. With V trimmed by 3 bases and J by 6 bases, 9 bases remained unmatched. Germline assignment: CDR1 SGHNT and CDR2 YYREEE (reference sequence).

J is TRBJ2-3 and V is TRBV29-1; TRBD2 matches at 8 bases. The V and J ends lost 6 bases and 4 bases, in that order; junction bases with no gene match: 15. The CDR3 spans 16 residues. Germline CDR1 reads SQVTM; CDR2 reads ANQGSEA. The CDR3 reads CSVKKGGSGGADTQYF. DNA for the CDR3: TGCAGCGTGAAAAAGGGTGGGAGCGGGGGAGCAGATACGCAGTATTTT.

The chain recombines TRBV6-1 with TRBJ2-1, with D hard to call. CDR1 and CDR2 (germline): MNHNS, SASEGT. The V end was cut by 5 bases, the J end by 8 bases, with 10 bases between. CDR3 size: 12 residues. CDR3 nucleotides: TGTGCCAGCAGTTATACTGTCTATGAGCAGTTCTTC. Its translation is CASSYTVYEQFF.

This clone has just a few counts. The chain joins TRBV5-1 to TRBJ2-2, with 8 nucleotides matching TRBD1. The CDR3 contains 15 residues. With V trimmed by 2 bases and J by 3 bases, 3 bases remained unmatched. CDR1 SGHRS and CDR2 YFSETQ come from the germline V gene. In nucleotides, the CDR3 is TGCGCCAGCAGCTTCCAGGGGGCGGACACCGGGGAGCTGTTTTTT. Amino acids: CASSFQGADTGELFF.

J is TRBJ2-2 and V is TRBV28; no definite D call. CDR1 MDHEN and CDR2 SYDVKM come from the germline V gene. Trimming stripped 8 bases from V and 7 bases from J, with 8 bases between. The CDR3 has 11 residues. The CDR3 sequence: CASVTSGELFF. The CDR3 DNA reads as TGTGCCAGCGTTACAAGCGGGGAGCTGTTTTTT.

The V gene is TRBV15, the J gene TRBJ1-6; D not certain. Deletions cut 0 bases from V and 7 bases from J, with 4 bases between. The length of the CDR3 is 13 residues. Per germline, CDR1 LNHNV and CDR2 YYDKDF (reference sequence). The CDR3 sequence is CATSRDANSPLHF. Written as DNA, the CDR3 is TGTGCCACCAGCAGAGATGCCAATTCACCCCTCCACTTT.

CDR3 loop: CASSPRVAGGQLGTDTQYF. DNA of the CDR3: TGTGCCAGCAGCCCGAGGGTAGCGGGGGGGCAATTAGGCACAGATACGCAGTATTTT. The chain employs TRBV11-3 and TRBJ2-3, with 11 bases that match TRBD2. Germline V gene lookup returns CDR1 SGHNT and CDR2 YENEEA. CDR3 size: 19 residues. V dropped 5 bases and J dropped 1; count of bases not matched to a gene: 14.

This clone was seen a few times. This rearrangement joins TRBV5-1 to TRBJ2-7; D might be TRBD1 (6 bases). This CDR3 is 14 amino acids long. Germline CDR1 reads SGHRS; CDR2 reads YFSETQ. Trimming removed 5 bases at V and 2 bases at J, with 14 bases between. As DNA, the CDR3 is TGCGCCAGCAGTCCTCAGGGGAGCGCCTACGAGCAGTACTTC. Translation: CASSPQGSAYEQYF.

This clone showed up just once. This clone may be a read error of a much larger clone one base away. Different DNA sequences within this sample yield the same CDR3. The chain has TRBV7-9 and TRBJ2-7; D is unclear. V gave up 1 base and J gave up 5 bases, with 6 bases separating them. The CDR3 has 12 residues. Germline CDR1 reads SEHNR; CDR2 reads FQNEAQ (reference sequence). CDR3 amino acids: CASSLVSDEQYF. CDR3 nucleotide sequence: TGTGCCAGCAGCTTAGTGTCCGACGAGCAGTACTTC.

DNA of the CDR3: TGCACCAGCAGCCAAGAGTTGCCTCACGGGGAGCTGTTTTTT. It encodes CTSSQELPHGELFF. This chain connects TRBV1 to TRBJ2-2. TRBV1 is a listed pseudogene. The CDR3 sequence is 14 residues long.

This clone appeared a few times. The chain links TRBV20-1 to TRBJ1-6; D not resolved. Germline V gene lookup returns CDR1 DFQATT and CDR2 SNEGSKA (reference sequence). The V and J ends lost 7 bases and 8 bases respectively, with 9 bases between them. The CDR3 extends over 11 amino acids. The CDR3 reads CSGGRDSPLHF. The CDR3 bases are TGCAGTGGCGGCCGCGATTCACCCCTCCACTTT.

The V gene is TRBV5-1, the J gene TRBJ1-2; D gene uncertain. With 0 bases removed from V and 7 bases from J, the gap between germline ends came to 7 bases. The germline gives CDR1 SGHRS, CDR2 YFSETQ. The CDR3 is made up of 12 amino acids. The CDR3 region has the DNA TGCGCCAGCAGCTTGGGCCATGGTGGCTACACCTTC. It encodes CASSLGHGGYTF.

This rearrangement joins TRBV27 to TRBJ2-7; a weak D match, TRBD1 (6 bases). This CDR3 comprises 14 residues. V was pared by 5 bases and J by 1 base, with 12 bases between. Germline V gives CDR1 MNHEY, CDR2 SMNVEV (reference sequence). The CDR3 nucleotides are TGTGCCAGCAGTCTTGTACAGGGTTCCTACGAGCAGTACTTC. As protein: CASSLVQGSYEQYF.

The chain couples TRBV2 to TRBJ1-1; D possibly corresponds to TRBD1 (5 bases). This CDR3 region has 12 residues. V lost 0 bases, J lost 6 bases, and 5 bases lay in between. Per germline, CDR1 SNHLY and CDR2 FYNNEI. The CDR3: CASSEAGAEAFF. The CDR3 DNA follows: TGTGCCAGCAGTGAAGCGGGGGCTGAAGCTTTCTTT.

The table lists this clone with a few counts. The same CDR3 also results from other DNA sequences found in this sample. This chain connects TRBV29-1 to TRBJ1-1; D unresolved. The germline V gene encodes CDR1 SQVTM and CDR2 ANQGSEA. Deletions cut 4 bases from V and 0 bases from J, with 9 bases between. The CDR3 length is 13 residues. The CDR3 sequence is CSVVRPLNTEAFF. The CDR3 region has the DNA TGCAGCGTTGTAAGACCTCTGAACACTGAAGCTTTCTTT.

This clone showed up just a few times. V and J are TRBV5-1 and TRBJ1-1, with unresolved D. Trimming cost V 3 bases and J 0 bases, with 6 bases left between them. Germline CDR1 and CDR2: SGHRS and YFSETQ. CDR3 length: 13 amino acids. CDR3 sequence (DNA): TGCGCCAGCAGCTCTGACCTGAACACTGAAGCTTTCTTT. The encoded protein is CASSSDLNTEAFF.

This clone turned up a few times. This sequence joins TRBV30 and TRBJ2-1, with 11 bases that match TRBD2. Germline-derived CDR1 and CDR2 are GTSNPN and SVGIG (reference sequence). The length of the CDR3 is 15 residues. Losses at the gene ends were 3 bases for V and 5 bases for J; bases not matched to a gene: 6. The CDR3 sequence is CAWSMGLAANNEQFF. CDR3 in DNA: TGTGCCTGGAGCATGGGACTAGCGGCAAACAATGAGCAGTTCTTC.

Written as DNA, the CDR3 is TGTGCCAGTAGTATACGGGTCGGGACTGAAGCTTTCTTT. Its protein product is CASSIRVGTEAFF. V gene TRBV19 combines with J gene TRBJ1-1; no definite D call. V lost 2 bases and J 5 bases, leaving 9 bases between the germline ends. The germline V gene encodes CDR1 LNHDA and CDR2 SQIVND (reference sequence). CDR3 length: 13 amino acids.